The present entry profiles one T cell receptor (beta chain) with its context. Its antigen is still unknown. The V gene's germline CDR1 is SGHNT and CDR2 YYREEE (reference sequence). The CDR3 totals 15 residues. V gave up 0 bases and J gave up 2 bases; unmatched junction bases: 0. Clones were read by immunoSEQ multiplex PCR, and TCRdb kept only the in-frame ones, dropping some. The sample lists around 100,000 clones; approximately 91% were seen once. The data were taken from a study of siplizumab effects on memory and regulatory T cells. Whole-study findings and limits: Alloreactive sequences that could be traced to unstimulated CD4+ memory cells showed a significant reduction under siplizumab. Contribution to the alloresponse seemed major for naive T cells, which also seemed more diverse than memory cells. Among mappable alloreactive CD4+ clones, the Treg-derived fraction averaged around 70% with siplizumab versus 25% to 30% in controls.

Sample: CD4+ T cells sorted from blood. The chain carries TRBV5-4 and TRBJ2-7; 12 positions match TRBD2. This receptor was identified in a human donor in good health. The CDR3 DNA reads TGTGCCAGCAGCTTGGGACTAGCGGGGGCCTACGAGCAGTACTTC. As protein: CASSLGLAGAYEQYF.